This T cell receptor (beta chain) was recorded in a study of blood T cells in healthy people across ages. Per germline, CDR1 MDHEN and CDR2 SYDVKM. V was pared by 6 bases and J by 11 bases, with 11 bases of the junction left unmatched. This CDR3 is built from 14 residues. A second roughly 6 to 12 cycle PCR used barcoded and J-beta primers. TCRdb fed the 5' RACE reads into MiXCR, producing one record per CDR3 protein. Of 1.5 million to 2 million distinct CDR3 sequences in the sample, roughly two fifths are singletons; the top ten hold 20% to 25%. This chain uses TRBV28 with TRBJ2-2; TRBD1 agrees at 8 bases. This clonotype originated in a human donor in good health. The sample taken for sequencing was blood. DNA of the CDR3: TGTGCCAGCAGACTCCCAGGGGGCGTCAACGAGCTGTTTTTT. Translated, it gives CASRLPGGVNELFF.